The present entry profiles one T cell receptor (beta chain) with its context. Its antigen is undetermined. The data stem from a study of cytomegalovirus exposure and HLA in healthy donors. The PCR contained 60 Vbeta and 13 Jbeta primers. Generated by immunoSEQ multiplex PCR, the TCRdb table keeps only in-frame clones and is missing some. The repertoire consists of 95,000 to 150,000 clones, with about 82% occurring once and the leading ten covering about 1.9%. Whole-study findings and limits: Reportedly, a later analysis found an Asian-associated ancestry cluster had fewer N-insertions than the approximately 640-donor mean.

CDR1 LNHDA and CDR2 SQIVND come from the germline V gene (reference sequence). This CDR3 is built from 14 residues. V was pared by 4 bases and J by 4 bases, with 5 bases of the junction left unmatched. Input material: PBMCs. The TCR sequence derives from a man in his forties or fifties in good health and CMV-seronegative. The V and J genes are TRBV19 and TRBJ2-7; 9 bases map to TRBD1. The CDR3 DNA follows: TGTGCCAGTAGTACCCAGACAGGGGGTTACGAGCAGTACTTC. It encodes CASSTQTGGYEQYF. Combining the CDR3 with reference TRBV19 and TRBJ2-7 gives the whole variable domain DGGITQSPKYLFRKEGQNVTLSCEQNLNHDAMYWYRQDPGQGLRLIYYSQIVNDFQKGDIAEGYSVSREKKESFPLTVTSAQKNPTAFYLCASSTQTGGYEQYFGPGTRLTVT.